The 10 T cell receptor beta chains below come from one sample, sequenced in a study of Graves' ophthalmopathy and Graves' hyperthyroidism. RNA transcripts provided the template for amplifying TCR beta CDR3 regions. HTBI primers were used in a first-round RT-PCR, which preceded a second-round multiplex PCR. TCRdb itself ran the multiplex PCR reads through MiXCR, one entry per CDR3 protein. Among approximately 460,000 distinct CDR3 sequences, 13% to 15% were seen once, and the ten largest hold over 8%. The sequenced sample consisted of blood. Source of these receptors: a young woman with Graves' ophthalmopathy.

This clonotype was seen at least ten times. The chain carries TRBV20-1 and TRBJ2-1; 7 bases line up with TRBD1. This CDR3 has 15 residues. Germline V gene data show CDR1 as DFQATT and CDR2 as SNEGSKA (reference sequence). V lost 6 bases and J lost 4; bases outside the gene matches: 12. DNA for the CDR3: TGCAGTGCACCCGAAGGGACAGAGATTTACAATGAGCAGTTCTTC. Translated: CSAPEGTEIYNEQFF.

This clonotype came up many times. The V gene is TRBV30, the J gene TRBJ2-5; D gene uncertain. Germline values: CDR1 GTSNPN, CDR2 SVGIG (reference sequence). V lost 7 bases and J 5 bases, leaving 17 bases between the germline ends. There are 13 residues in the CDR3. CDR3 DNA: TGTGCCTTTCGGCCCGTGGGATACGAGACCCAGTACTTC. Amino acid sequence: CAFRPVGYETQYF.

This clonotype has a count of ten or more. The CDR3 DNA follows: TGTGCCAGCAGCCCCAGTGGAAGGCCTTGGGGCTACACCTTC. As protein: CASSPSGRPWGYTF. V gene TRBV11-3 combines with J gene TRBJ1-2; no clear D. V was cut by 5 bases and J by 8 bases, with 18 bases left in between. The length of the CDR3 is 14 residues. The germline gives CDR1 SGHNT, CDR2 YENEEA.

This clonotype has at least ten counts. This rearrangement joins TRBV12-3 or TRBV12-4 to TRBJ2-7; D may be TRBD1 or TRBD2 (5 bases each). The CDR3 sequence is 15 residues long. Deletions cut 4 bases from V and 3 bases from J, with 16 bases between. The CDR3 is CASSSRDRKFYEQYF. CDR3 DNA: TGTGCCAGCAGTTCCCGGGACCGAAAGTTCTACGAGCAGTACTTC.

In its sample, this clonotype was seen many times. The gene calls are TRBV6-2 or TRBV6-3 and TRBJ1-5; tentative D call: TRBD1 (5 bases). There are 13 residues in the CDR3. V lost 10 bases and J 4 bases, leaving 14 bases between the germline ends. Germline V gives CDR1 MNHEY, CDR2 SVGEGT. CDR3 amino acids: CATVREGNQPQHF. DNA for the CDR3: TGTGCCACCGTCCGGGAGGGGAATCAGCCCCAGCATTTT.

This clonotype has at least ten counts. The J gene is TRBJ2-7, the V gene TRBV5-1, with D possibly TRBD1 on 6 matching bases. V gave up 0 bases and J gave up 2 bases, with 15 bases separating them. The CDR3 extends over 16 amino acids. Germline V gene sequence: CDR1 SGHRS, CDR2 YFSETQ. The chain's CDR3 is CASSLAQGQTTYEQYF. Written as DNA, the CDR3 is TGCGCCAGCAGCTTGGCCCAAGGACAGACTACCTACGAGCAGTACTTC.

This clonotype came up many times. The chain links TRBV7-2 to TRBJ2-5; D perhaps matches TRBD2 (5 bases). Trimming stripped 3 bases from V and 4 bases from J, with 12 bases between. This CDR3 region has 14 residues. Germline-derived CDR1 and CDR2 are SGHTA and FQGNSA. This CDR3 reads CASSLGRAGETQYF. The CDR3 nucleotides read TGTGCCAGCAGCTTGGGAAGGGCGGGAGAGACCCAGTACTTC.

Many counts were recorded for this clonotype. The chain has TRBV6-5 and TRBJ2-5; 7 nucleotides line up with TRBD1. The CDR3 contains 16 residues. The trim removed 1 base at V and 4 bases at J, leaving 9 bases unmatched. Germline V CDR1 and CDR2: MNHEY, SVGAGI. CDR3 protein: CASSYLTGAAGETQYF. CDR3 in DNA: TGTGCCAGCAGTTACTTAACAGGGGCCGCAGGAGAGACCCAGTACTTC.

At least ten counts were recorded for this clonotype. The genes are TRBV11-2 and TRBJ2-7, with D hard to call. Germline lookup yields CDR1 SGHAT and CDR2 FQNNGV. This CDR3 is 13 amino acids long. The V end lost 5 bases, the J end lost 4 bases, and 12 bases lay between the germline ends. CDR3: CASSQWPKYEQYF. The CDR3 region has the DNA TGTGCCAGCAGCCAATGGCCCAAATACGAGCAGTACTTC.

This clonotype has a count of ten or more. The gene calls are TRBV5-1 and TRBJ2-7; no firm D call. The V end was cut by 0 bases, the J end by 7 bases, with 14 bases between. The CDR3 is 14 amino acids. Germline CDR1 and CDR2: SGHRS and YFSETQ. CDR3 in DNA: TGCGCCAGCAGCTTGGCCGGGCGGTCTGGGGAGCAGTACTTC. Amino acids: CASSLAGRSGEQYF.